Sequencing of this T cell receptor (beta chain) was carried out in a study of T cell responses to AZD1222 COVID-19 vaccine. V was trimmed by 4 bases and J by 2 bases, leaving 12 bases between them. This CDR3 has 15 residues. Germline-derived CDR1 and CDR2 are SGHNT and YENEEA. Some clones are missing from TCRdb's copy, which holds only in-frame ones; the method was immunoSEQ multiplex PCR. There are more than 150,000 clones in the sample; roughly 92% occur only once, and nearly 3.5% lies in the top ten. A remark on this clone: Its matching antigen is unknown.

Study observations and caveats: It was only a handful of AZD1222 recipients who were seropositive at baseline.

The TCR was taken from an adult who received the AZD1222 COVID-19 vaccine. The specimen comprised peripheral blood, sampled 28 days after the second AZD1222 dose. The chain carries TRBV11-3 and TRBJ1-3; the D gene is possibly TRBD1 (5 bases). CDR3 in DNA: TGTGCCAGCAGCTCCTTTGAGGGACCTGGAAACACCATATATTTT. It encodes CASSSFEGPGNTIYF.